This T cell receptor (beta chain) was obtained from a study of post-analysis software for immune sequencing data. In the study overall: In terms of disease course, relapsing-remitting, secondary progressive and progressive-relapsing multiple sclerosis were included.

Study results and caveats: TRBV5-6, TRBV5-1 and TRBV20-1 belonged to a set of roughly 5 TRBV segments that were more frequent in patients than controls. In multiple sclerosis, normalized Chao1 diversity was significantly below that of controls. Under the F measure, samples that were prepared in one batch clustered strongly together.

This clonotype has only a few counts. Its antigen is still unknown. The V and J ends lost 0 bases and 10 bases, in that order; junction bases with no gene match: 13. CDR1 is LNHNV and CDR2 is YYDKDF in the germline V gene (reference sequence). The CDR3 has 18 amino acids. Unique molecular identifiers were built into the TCR beta cDNA libraries. Out of about 0.9 to 11 million T cells, 480,000 or so cDNA molecules were generated. Each CDR3 protein gets one entry after TCRdb re-called the PCR reads with MiXCR. The table shows 250,000 to 300,000 distinct CDR3 sequences, with 30% to 45% occurring only once.

The rearrangement uses TRBV15 and TRBJ1-6, with 9 bases lining up with TRBD1. Sequencing was performed on blood. This sequence originates from a girl aged 5 to 17 with multiple sclerosis. The chain's CDR3 is CATSRDSNTGTGSSPLHF. For the CDR3, the DNA is TGTGCCACCAGCAGAGATTCGAATACCGGGACAGGGTCCTCACCCCTCCACTTT.